The 23 T cell receptor beta chains given below trace back to one sample, sequenced in a study of metastatic and nonmetastatic thyroid tumors. Using MiXCR, TCRdb re-called clones from the PCR reads. The table shows around 18,000 clones, with approximately 20% occurring only once. Patients underwent thyroid surgery, and none had received any treatment before it. Sequenced: tumor tissue. The receptors here all came from a female donor with papillary thyroid cancer or a benign thyroid nodule (not recorded which). Some clones in this sample may be carry-over from other donors' samples.

By share, this clone ranks as medium-sized (0.01 to 0.1%). This chain links TRBV11-2 with TRBJ2-7; 11 bases match TRBD2. Unmatched junction bases numbered 2, after V lost 2 bases and J lost 2 bases. The CDR3 extends over 15 amino acids. Germline CDR1 is SGHAT and CDR2 is FQNNGV. Here the CDR3 DNA reads TGTGCCAGCAGCTTAAGACTAGCGGGAACCTACGAGCAGTACTTC. This sequence encodes CASSLRLAGTYEQYF.

This clone was observed many times. The chain joins TRBV19 to TRBJ1-3; D ambiguous. V was pared by 6 bases and J by 0 bases, with 3 bases between. This CDR3 has 12 residues. Per germline, CDR1 LNHDA and CDR2 SQIVND (reference sequence). The DNA for the CDR3 is TGTGCCAGTAGCCTCTCTGGAAACACCATATATTTT. It codes for CASSLSGNTIYF.

This clone was counted between two and nine times. This sequence may be a read error, since a much larger clone differs from it by one base. This same CDR3 is encoded by further DNA sequences in the sample. The chain is built from TRBV15 and TRBJ2-1; D not resolved. The CDR3 has 18 residues. Germline V gives CDR1 LNHNV, CDR2 YYDKDF (reference sequence). The CDR3 region is CATSRGALQSRSYNEQFF. The CDR3 DNA reads TGTGCCACCAGCAGAGGGGCCCTGCAAAGTCGCTCCTACAATGAGCAATTCTTC. Variable domain in full (rest from reference TRBV15 and TRBJ2-1): DAMVIQNPRYQVTQFGKPVTLSCSQTLNHNVMYWYQQKSSQAPKLLFHYYDKDFNNEADTPDNFQSRRPNTSFCFLDIRSPGLGDTAMYLCATSRGALQSRSYNEQFFGPGTRLTVL.

This rearrangement joins TRBV4-2 to TRBJ1-2, with 9 bases lining up with TRBD1. V lost 5 bases, J lost 0 bases, and 13 bases stayed unmatched. The CDR3 is 18 amino acids. The germline V gene encodes CDR1 LGHNA and CDR2 YNFKEQ. The CDR3 DNA reads as TGTGCCAGCAGCGCGAACAGGGGGCATCGCCCTACTAACTATGGCTACACCTTC. This encodes CASSANRGHRPTNYGYTF.

This sequence joins TRBV7-8 and TRBJ1-1; the D is unclear. Trimming took off 7 bases at V and 0 bases at J, with 0 bases between the two ends. This CDR3 is 10 amino acids long. In germline, CDR1 is SGHVS, CDR2 FQNEAQ. CDR3 coding DNA: TGTGCCAGCATGAACACTGAAGCTTTCTTT. Translation: CASMNTEAFF.

This clone was found many times. Other DNA sequences in this specimen translate into the identical CDR3. The rearrangement links TRBV7-2 to TRBJ2-7, with 7 bases lining up with TRBD1. J was trimmed by 3 bases and V by 5 bases; bases with no gene match: 4. CDR1 is SGHTA, CDR2 FQGNSA, per germline. The CDR3 has 13 amino acids. The CDR3 is CASSPGTDYEQYF. The CDR3 DNA follows: TGTGCCAGCAGCCCCGGGACAGACTACGAGCAGTACTTC.

This clone was picked up a small number of times. This chain uses TRBV27 with TRBJ1-2, with 7 positions matching TRBD1. CDR3 size: 13 residues. Looked up from germline, CDR1 is MNHEY and CDR2 is SMNVEV (reference sequence). The ends lost 4 bases at V and 5 bases at J; junction bases unmatched: 4. The CDR3 sequence: CASSSVQGYGYTF. CDR3 coding DNA: TGTGCCAGCAGTTCCGTACAGGGGTATGGCTACACCTTC.

This clone was seen many times. The J gene is TRBJ1-1, the V gene TRBV20-1; a weak D match, TRBD1 (5 bases). The CDR3 length is 15 residues. Germline CDR1 reads DFQATT; CDR2 reads SNEGSKA (reference sequence). This CDR3 is CRSPAGRGRGTEAFF. The CDR3 DNA follows: TGCAGAAGCCCGGCGGGACGGGGAAGAGGCACTGAAGCTTTCTTT.

This clone was detected ten times or more. This chain joins TRBV7-9 and TRBJ2-7, with 9 nucleotides matching TRBD2. The germline CDR1 and CDR2 sequences are SEHNR and FQNEAQ (reference sequence). J lost 3 bases, V lost 4 bases, and 7 bases had no gene match. The CDR3 is made up of 15 amino acids. The CDR3, as DNA: TGTGCCAGCAGCTCGACTAGCGGTTCGTACTACGAGCAGTACTTC. Protein product: CASSSTSGSYYEQYF.

In its sample, this clone was seen a few times. The chain combines TRBV28 with TRBJ2-2; tentative D call: TRBD1 (5 bases). CDR1 and CDR2 from the germline V gene are MDHEN and SYDVKM. V was cut by 8 bases and J by 2 bases, with 21 bases left in between. The CDR3 covers 17 residues. CDR3 in DNA: TGTGCCAGCGGCCAAATATTGACAGTAGTTAACACCGGGGAGCTGTTTTTT. Its translation: CASGQILTVVNTGELFF.

This clone occurred many times. It may be a read error: a sequence one base away is much more abundant. Other nucleotide sequences in the sample specify the same CDR3. The rearrangement joins TRBV12-3 or TRBV12-4 to TRBJ1-2; 9 nucleotides agree with TRBD1. There are 14 residues in the CDR3. The V segment lost 6 bases and the J segment 4 bases; nucleotides outside the gene matches: 6. CDR3 protein: CASSLDRGIYGYTF. The CDR3 DNA follows: TGTGCCAGCAGCTTGGACAGGGGAATCTATGGCTACACCTTC.

This clone has ten or more counts. The chain is built from TRBV20-1 and TRBJ1-6; D gene uncertain. Germline assignment: CDR1 DFQATT and CDR2 SNEGSKA (reference sequence). The CDR3 spans 15 residues. V shed 3 bases and J shed 7 bases, with 16 bases lying between them. DNA of the CDR3: TGCAGTGCTAGGTCGGGTGGGCAAGCGAATTCACCCCTCCACTTT. Translating it yields CSARSGGQANSPLHF.

The table lists this clone with many counts. This sequence joins TRBV6-2 or TRBV6-3 and TRBJ2-5; D may be TRBD1 (6 bases). This CDR3 has 12 residues. Germline lookup yields CDR1 MNHEY and CDR2 SVGEGT. Trimming cost V 7 bases and J 2 bases, with 8 bases left between them. CDR3 loop: CASMDRQETQYF. The DNA of the CDR3 is TGTGCCAGCATGGACAGACAAGAGACCCAGTACTTC.

The sample holds many counts of this clone. The chain recombines TRBV7-9 with TRBJ2-1; weak D call: TRBD1 (5 bases). Looked up from germline, CDR1 is SEHNR and CDR2 is FQNEAQ (reference sequence). Trimming removed 7 bases at V and 9 bases at J, with 13 bases between. The CDR3 length is 12 residues. CDR3 sequence: CASNRQFGEQFF. CDR3 coding DNA: TGTGCCAGCAACAGACAGTTCGGTGAGCAGTTCTTC.

This clone was seen more than once but under ten times. This chain joins TRBV27 and TRBJ2-7; TRBD1 agrees at 9 bases. There are 16 residues in the CDR3. The V segment lost 6 bases and the J segment 5 bases; nucleotides outside the gene matches: 14. Germline V gives CDR1 MNHEY, CDR2 SMNVEV (reference sequence). The CDR3 DNA is TGTGCCAGCAGCCGATCACCCCCGGGACAGGGAGACGAGCAGTACTTC. Translated, it gives CASSRSPPGQGDEQYF.

V is TRBV6-5 and J is TRBJ2-7, with TRBD2 matching 13 bases. Unmatched junction bases numbered 1, after V lost 4 bases and J lost 4 bases. Germline CDR1 reads MNHEY; CDR2 reads SVGAGI. This CDR3 spans 14 amino acids. CDR3 sequence reads: CASSWTSGSYEQYF. CDR3 nucleotides: TGTGCCAGCAGTTGGACTAGCGGGAGTTACGAGCAGTACTTC.

In this sample, this clone turned up many times. The genes are TRBV7-3 and TRBJ2-1; 7 nucleotides line up with TRBD1. Germline V CDR1 and CDR2: SGHTA, FQGTGA. The V gene end was trimmed by 5 bases and the J gene end by 7 bases; junction bases not matched to a gene: 14. The CDR3 extends over 16 amino acids. CDR3 sequence: CASSPSPTGLLNEQFF. The CDR3 DNA reads TGTGCCAGCAGCCCCAGTCCGACAGGGTTGTTAAATGAGCAGTTCTTC.

In the case of this clone: One base away lies a much larger clone, so this may be a sequencing read error. This sequence joins TRBV5-8 and TRBJ1-2; no clear D gene. From germline, CDR1 is SGHTS and CDR2 YDEGEE. The CDR3 runs 15 residues. CDR3 loop: CASSLGRRSNYRYTF. The CDR3 nucleotides read TGTGCCAGCAGCTTGGGACGGCGCTCTAACTATCGCTACACCTTC.

The chain employs TRBV28 and TRBJ2-7; a weak D match, TRBD1 (6 bases). Per the germline V gene, CDR1 is MDHEN and CDR2 is SYDVKM. CDR3 size: 11 residues. Trimming shortened V by 5 bases and J by 12 bases, and 14 bases separated the two germline ends. CDR3: CASSIDRRRYF. The CDR3 coding sequence is TGTGCCAGCAGTATCGACAGGCGGCGGTACTTC.

This clone was recorded many times. V is TRBV20-1 and J is TRBJ1-1; D ambiguous. Trimming took off 5 bases at V and 0 bases at J, with 10 bases between the two ends. CDR1 and CDR2 from the germline V gene are DFQATT and SNEGSKA (reference sequence). This CDR3 region has 13 residues. The CDR3, as DNA: TGCAGTGCTGCCCCTCCGGTGAACACTGAAGCTTTCTTT. Translating gives CSAAPPVNTEAFF.

A note on this clone: The conserved phenylalanine or tryptophan normally closing the CDR3 is absent here, so this likely arose from a read error. This chain connects TRBV6-1 to TRBJ1-4; weak D call: TRBD1 (6 bases). The CDR3 is made up of 14 amino acids. Germline CDR1 MNHNS, CDR2 SASEGT. The CDR3: CASRRTATNEKLFL. CDR3 DNA sequence: TGTGCCAGCAGGAGGACAGCAACTAACGAAAAACTGTTTCTT.

This clone was seen repeatedly, ten times or more. A much larger clone sits a single nucleotide away, making a read error possible. Other DNA sequences in the sample encode the same CDR3. The chain has TRBV18 and TRBJ2-7; perhaps TRBD1 as D (6 bases). The germline V gene encodes CDR1 KGHSH and CDR2 LQKENI. CDR3 length: 13 amino acids. Here the CDR3 DNA reads TGCGCCAGCTCCCGGGGACATTCCTACGAGCAGTACTTC. It codes for CASSRGHSYEQYF.

This clone has a count of ten or more. This chain joins TRBV5-8 and TRBJ1-2; D call uncertain. Germline V lookup: CDR1 SGHTS, CDR2 YDEGEE. Trimming removed 3 bases from V and 4 bases from J, with 10 bases in between. The CDR3 has 13 residues. The CDR3 DNA reads TGTGCCAGCAGCTACAGATTCCCCTATGGCTACACCTTC. Translation: CASSYRFPYGYTF. Looking up the rest from reference TRBV5-8 and TRBJ1-2 gives the full variable domain: EAGVTQSPTHLIKTRGQQATLRCSPISGHTSVYWYQQALGLGLQFLLWYDEGEERNRGNFPPRFSGRQFPNYSSELNVNALELEDSALYLCASSYRFPYGYTFGSGTRLTVV.